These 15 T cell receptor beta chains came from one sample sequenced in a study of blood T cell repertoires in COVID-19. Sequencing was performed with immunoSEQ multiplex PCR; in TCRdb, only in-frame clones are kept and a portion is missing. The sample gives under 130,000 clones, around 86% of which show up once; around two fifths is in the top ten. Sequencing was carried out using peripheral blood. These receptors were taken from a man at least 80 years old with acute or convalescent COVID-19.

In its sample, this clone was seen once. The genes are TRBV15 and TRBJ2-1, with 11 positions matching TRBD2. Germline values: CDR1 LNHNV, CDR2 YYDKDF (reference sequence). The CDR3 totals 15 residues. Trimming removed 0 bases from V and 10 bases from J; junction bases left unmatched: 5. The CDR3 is CATSRDSTSGREQFF. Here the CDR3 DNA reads TGTGCCACCAGCAGAGATAGCACTAGCGGGAGAGAGCAGTTCTTC.

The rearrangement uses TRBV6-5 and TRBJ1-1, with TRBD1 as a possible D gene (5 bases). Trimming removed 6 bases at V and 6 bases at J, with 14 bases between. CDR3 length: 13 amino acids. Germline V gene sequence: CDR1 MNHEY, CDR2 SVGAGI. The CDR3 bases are TGTGCCAGCAGAAGGACCAGGGTCTCTGAAGCTTTCTTT. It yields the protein CASRRTRVSEAFF.

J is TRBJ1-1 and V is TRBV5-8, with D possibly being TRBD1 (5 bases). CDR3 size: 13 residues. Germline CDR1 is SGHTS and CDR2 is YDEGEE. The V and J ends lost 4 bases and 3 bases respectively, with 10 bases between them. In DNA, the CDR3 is TGTGCCAGCAGCCTCGACAGCTACACTGAAGCTTTCTTT. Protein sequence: CASSLDSYTEAFF.

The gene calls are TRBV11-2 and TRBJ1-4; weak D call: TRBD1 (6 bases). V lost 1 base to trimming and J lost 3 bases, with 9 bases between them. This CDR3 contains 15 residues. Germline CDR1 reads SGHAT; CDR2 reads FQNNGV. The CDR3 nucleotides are TGTGCCAGCAGCTTAGTGGCAGGGGCTAATGAAAAACTGTTTTTT. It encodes CASSLVAGANEKLFF.

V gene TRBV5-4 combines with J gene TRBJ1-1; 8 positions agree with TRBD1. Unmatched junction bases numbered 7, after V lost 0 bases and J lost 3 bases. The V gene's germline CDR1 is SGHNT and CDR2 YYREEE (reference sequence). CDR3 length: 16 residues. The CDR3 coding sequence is TGTGCCAGCAGCTTGGGGGGCAGGGGGCGAGACACTGAAGCTTTCTTT. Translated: CASSLGGRGRDTEAFF.

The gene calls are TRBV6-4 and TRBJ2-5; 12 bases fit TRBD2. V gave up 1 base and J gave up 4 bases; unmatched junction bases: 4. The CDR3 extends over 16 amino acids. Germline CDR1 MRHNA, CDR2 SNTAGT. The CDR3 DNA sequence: TGTGCCAGCAGTGACTTCCTAGCGGGAGGGATAGAGACCCAGTACTTC. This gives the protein CASSDFLAGGIETQYF.

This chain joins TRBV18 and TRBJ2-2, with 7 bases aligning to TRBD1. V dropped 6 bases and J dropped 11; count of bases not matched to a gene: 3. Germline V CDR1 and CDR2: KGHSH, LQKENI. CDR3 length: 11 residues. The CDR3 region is CASSRDSELFF. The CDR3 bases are TGTGCCAGCTCTCGGGACAGCGAGCTGTTTTTT.

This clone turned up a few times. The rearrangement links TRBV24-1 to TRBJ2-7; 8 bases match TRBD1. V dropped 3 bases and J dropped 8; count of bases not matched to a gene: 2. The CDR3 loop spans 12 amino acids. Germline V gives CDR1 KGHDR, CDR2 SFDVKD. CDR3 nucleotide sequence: TGTGCCACCAGTGATCGGACAGGGAAGCAGTACTTC. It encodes CATSDRTGKQYF.

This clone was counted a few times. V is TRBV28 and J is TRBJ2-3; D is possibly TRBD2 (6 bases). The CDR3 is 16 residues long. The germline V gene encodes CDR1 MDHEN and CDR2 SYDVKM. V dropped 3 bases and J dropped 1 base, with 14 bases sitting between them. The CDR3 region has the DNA TGTGCCAGCAGTTTCCTTCGCGGGGCCGGCACAGATACGCAGTATTTT. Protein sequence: CASSFLRGAGTDTQYF.

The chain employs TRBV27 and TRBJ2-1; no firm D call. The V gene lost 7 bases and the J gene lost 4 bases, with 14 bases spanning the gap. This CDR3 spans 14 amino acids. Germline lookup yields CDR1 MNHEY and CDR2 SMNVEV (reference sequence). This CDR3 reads CASTSLTLYNEQFF. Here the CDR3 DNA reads TGTGCCAGCACGTCGCTGACTTTATACAATGAGCAGTTCTTC.

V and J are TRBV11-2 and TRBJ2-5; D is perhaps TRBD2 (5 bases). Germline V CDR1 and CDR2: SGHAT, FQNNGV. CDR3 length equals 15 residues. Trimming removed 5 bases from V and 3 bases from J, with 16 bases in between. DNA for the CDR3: TGTGCCAGCAGCCGGAGGACTTCCCAGAAAGAGACCCAGTACTTC. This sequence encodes CASSRRTSQKETQYF.

The CDR3 here is CASSVTANYGYTF. In nucleotides, the CDR3 is TGTGCCAGCAGTGTAACAGCTAACTATGGCTACACCTTC. The V and J genes are TRBV25-1 and TRBJ1-2; D gene ambiguous. This CDR3 contains 13 residues. The ends were cut back, 4 bases at V and 0 bases at J, with 6 bases in the middle. CDR1 and CDR2 (germline): MGHDK, SYGVNS.

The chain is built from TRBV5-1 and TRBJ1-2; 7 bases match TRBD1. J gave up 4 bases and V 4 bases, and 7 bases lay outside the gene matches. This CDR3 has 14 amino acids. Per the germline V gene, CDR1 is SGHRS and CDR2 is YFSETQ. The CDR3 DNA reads TGCGCCAGCAGCATCGGACAGGCTACCTATGGCTACACCTTC. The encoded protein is CASSIGQATYGYTF. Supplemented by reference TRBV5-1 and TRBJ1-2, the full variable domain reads KAGVTQTPRYLIKTRGQQVTLSCSPISGHRSVSWYQQTPGQGLQFLFEYFSETQRNKGNFPGRFSGRQFSNSRSEMNVSTLELGDSALYLCASSIGQATYGYTFGSGTRLTVV.

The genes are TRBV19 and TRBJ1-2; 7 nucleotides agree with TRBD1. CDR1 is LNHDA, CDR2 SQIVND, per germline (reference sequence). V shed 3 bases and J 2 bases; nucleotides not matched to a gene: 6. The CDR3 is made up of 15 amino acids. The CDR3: CASSIGWTGNYGYTF. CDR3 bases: TGTGCCAGTAGTATTGGATGGACAGGCAACTATGGCTACACCTTC.

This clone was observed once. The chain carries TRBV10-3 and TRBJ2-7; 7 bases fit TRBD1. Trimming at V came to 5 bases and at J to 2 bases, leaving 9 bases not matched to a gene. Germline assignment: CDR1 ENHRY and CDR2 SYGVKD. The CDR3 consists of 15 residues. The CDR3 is CAISNRDRNAYEQYF. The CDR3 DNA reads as TGTGCCATCAGTAACCGGGACAGAAACGCCTACGAGCAGTACTTC.